The clone carrying this TCR beta chain was recorded once. Trimming shortened V by 0 bases and J by 7 bases, and 15 bases separated the two germline ends. Germline V gene lookup returns CDR1 MNHEY and CDR2 SVGAGI. CDR3 length: 15 amino acids. This sample stems from a study of blood T cells in healthy people across ages. A second PCR of about 6 to 12 cycles used a sample-barcoded 5' primer and a J-beta primer mix. Each CDR3 protein is one row after TCRdb ran MiXCR on the 5' RACE reads. The table has around 1.1 million distinct CDR3 sequences, more than 30% seen once. This rearrangement joins TRBV6-5 to TRBJ1-2; D possibly corresponds to TRBD1 (6 bases). The sample was blood. This TCR was recovered from a young man in good health. The CDR3 region is CASSYSGARFAGYTF. The CDR3 nucleotides read TGTGCCAGCAGTTACTCGGGGGCGCGGTTCGCTGGCTACACCTTC.